The 27 T cell receptor beta chains below all came from one sample that was sequenced in a study of T cell repertoires in cytomegalovirus infection. TCRdb reprocessed the reads with MiXCR, giving one entry per CDR3 protein. This table has around 740,000 distinct CDR3 sequences, 35% appearing once. Sequencing input: PBMCs. The origin of the receptors is a human donor in good health (CMV status not recorded). Some clones in this sample may be carry-over from other donors' samples.

The rearrangement joins TRBV7-2 to TRBJ1-1; D not certain. The V end was cut by 0 bases, the J end by 8 bases, with 16 bases between. Germline CDR1 SGHTA, CDR2 FQGNSA. This CDR3 has 15 residues. CDR3 bases: TGTGCCAGCAGCTTAGCGTGGAATCAGGAAAGGGAAGCTTTCTTT. Translating it yields CASSLAWNQEREAFF.

The sample holds one count of this clonotype. The chain is built from TRBV20-1 and TRBJ2-1; the D call may be TRBD1 or TRBD2 (6 bases each). V shed 6 bases and J shed 2 bases, with 20 bases lying between them. This CDR3 is 16 amino acids long. CDR1 and CDR2 from the germline V gene are DFQATT and SNEGSKA (reference sequence). CDR3 nucleotides: TGCAGTGCCGGAGGGCCGCTGGGGGGCACCTACAATGAGCAGTTCTTC. Protein product: CSAGGPLGGTYNEQFF.

This clonotype has more than one count but fewer than ten. The rearrangement uses TRBV11-2 and TRBJ2-7; 8 bases fit TRBD2. Trimming removed 7 bases from V and 6 bases from J; junction bases left unmatched: 14. The germline V gene has CDR1 SGHAT and CDR2 FQNNGV. CDR3 length: 15 residues. The CDR3 sequence is CASTLESGSNAEQYF. CDR3 nucleotides: TGTGCCAGCACCCTTGAGAGCGGGAGTAATGCCGAGCAGTACTTC.

This clonotype was detected many times. The chain is built from TRBV12-3 or TRBV12-4 and TRBJ1-1, with D unresolved. Trimming cost V 5 bases and J 8 bases, with 24 bases left between them. The CDR3 is made up of 16 amino acids. This chain's CDR3 is CASSTALLAPRGEAFF. The CDR3 DNA sequence: TGTGCCAGCAGTACGGCTCTATTAGCGCCACGCGGGGAAGCTTTCTTT.

In its sample, this clonotype was seen a few times. The rearrangement joins TRBV15 to TRBJ1-5; D is possibly TRBD1 (5 bases). The V gene's germline CDR1 is LNHNV and CDR2 YYDKDF (reference sequence). The CDR3 runs 15 residues. V lost 0 bases and J lost 6, with 12 bases in between. This chain's CDR3 is CATSRDKGVGQPQHF. The DNA for the CDR3 is TGTGCCACCAGCAGAGATAAAGGGGTCGGTCAGCCCCAGCATTTT.

The chain employs TRBV28 and TRBJ2-1; 7 nucleotides agree with TRBD2. Germline V gives CDR1 MDHEN, CDR2 SYDVKM. The J segment lost 8 bases and the V segment lost 5 bases, leaving 12 bases of the junction unmatched. The CDR3 is 15 residues long. The CDR3 sequence is CASSPGTPGGYEQFF. The DNA of the CDR3 is TGTGCCAGCAGTCCCGGGACGCCCGGGGGGTATGAGCAGTTCTTC.

The V call is TRBV7-8, the J call TRBJ1-2, with D uncertain. CDR1 and CDR2 (germline): SGHVS, FQNEAQ. The CDR3 totals 14 residues. V dropped 1 base and J dropped 6 bases, with 12 bases sitting between them. CDR3 residues: CASSLGHAVDGYTF. CDR3 nucleotide sequence: TGTGCCAGCAGCTTAGGGCATGCTGTGGATGGCTACACCTTC.

The chain joins TRBV24-1 to TRBJ1-2, with 7 positions matching TRBD1. V lost 6 bases to trimming and J lost 3 bases; unmatched junction nucleotides: 6. This CDR3 comprises 14 residues. Germline-derived CDR1 and CDR2 are KGHDR and SFDVKD. CDR3 bases: TGTGCCACCAGTACAGGGGTTAAGGACTATGGCTACACCTTC. It translates to CATSTGVKDYGYTF.

A note on this clonotype: With a much larger clone just one base away, this may be a read error. V gene TRBV7-2 combines with J gene TRBJ2-7; D remains ambiguous. The V gene's germline CDR1 is SGHTA and CDR2 FQGNSA. V was clipped by 1 base and J by 4 bases, with 17 bases between them. The CDR3 spans 16 residues. The CDR3 region has the DNA TGTGCCAGCAGCTTAGAGGCCGGTCATGGGGTATACGAGCAGTACTTC. Translating it yields CASSLEAGHGVYEQYF.

As concerns this clonotype: Without the conserved terminal phenylalanine or tryptophan, this CDR3 likely stems from a read error. The chain recombines TRBV7-9 with TRBJ1-1; TRBD1 agrees at 9 bases. The CDR3 has 15 residues. Germline V lookup: CDR1 SEHNR, CDR2 FQNEAQ (reference sequence). After removal of 3 bases from V and 4 bases from J, the junction contained 6 bases not matched to a gene. CDR3 region: CASSFNLDRGTEAFC. CDR3 nucleotides: TGTGCCAGCAGCTTCAACCTGGACAGGGGCACTGAAGCTTTCTGT.

The CDR3 DNA reads TGTGCCAGCAGCTTGGGGAAGGCCAAAAACATTCAGTACTTC. It translates to CASSLGKAKNIQYF. J is TRBJ2-4 and V is TRBV7-2; D not resolved. V was cut by 3 bases and J by 1 base, with 7 bases left in between. CDR3 length: 14 residues. Germline CDR1 is SGHTA and CDR2 is FQGNSA.

This clonotype was seen a handful of times. The chain joins TRBV7-2 to TRBJ2-3; the D gene could be TRBD1 or TRBD2 (6 bases each). Germline CDR1 and CDR2: SGHTA and FQGNSA. This CDR3 is 16 amino acids long. Between the trimmed V and J ends, which lost 6 bases and 2 bases, there was a span of 18 bases. Here the CDR3 DNA reads TGTGCCAGCAGGAAGGGGGGCGGGATGATCACAGATACGCAGTATTTT. Amino acid sequence: CASRKGGGMITDTQYF.

The chain uses TRBV7-2 and TRBJ2-2; perhaps TRBD2 as D (5 bases). Germline values: CDR1 SGHTA, CDR2 FQGNSA. Deletions cut 0 bases from V and 6 bases from J, with 8 bases between. The CDR3 is 14 amino acids. CDR3 in amino acids: CASSLARDAGELFF. The CDR3 DNA follows: TGTGCCAGCAGCTTAGCGAGGGATGCCGGGGAGCTGTTTTTT.

Regarding this clonotype: A much larger clone lies a single base off, so this may be a read error. J is TRBJ1-2 and V is TRBV7-2; perhaps TRBD1 as D (5 bases). The CDR3 sequence is 14 residues long. Germline assignment: CDR1 SGHTA and CDR2 FQGNSA. The CDR3 spells CASSSSGTAYGYNF. In DNA, the CDR3 is TGTGCCAGCAGCTCGTCCGGGACGGCCTATGGCTACAACTTC.

The V call is TRBV14, the J call TRBJ2-7, with D maybe TRBD2 (6 bases). The germline gives CDR1 SGHDN, CDR2 FVKESK. V was trimmed by 0 bases and J by 5 bases, leaving 11 bases between them. The length of the CDR3 is 14 residues. CDR3 sequence (DNA): TGTGCCAGCAGCCAAGACCGGTGGAGGGACGAGCAGTACTTC. Translating gives CASSQDRWRDEQYF.

In its sample, this clonotype was seen a few times. The V and J genes are TRBV2 and TRBJ1-1; 8 bases line up with TRBD1. Germline CDR1 reads SNHLY; CDR2 reads FYNNEI. Trimming took 8 bases from V and 5 from J; bases not matched to a gene: 4. CDR3 length: 12 residues. CDR3 nucleotide sequence: TGTGCCAGCGGACAGGGTCGGACTGAAGCTTTCTTT. Amino acid sequence: CASGQGRTEAFF.

The genes are TRBV4-1 and TRBJ1-6; D gene ambiguous. Germline assignment: CDR1 MGHRA and CDR2 YSYEKL. V was shortened by 4 bases and J by 7 bases, with 14 bases between the two germline ends. This CDR3 has 15 residues. For the CDR3, the DNA is TGCGCCAGCAGCCCCCCCTCGGGAGCCAATTCACCCCTCCACTTT. Protein: CASSPPSGANSPLHF.

The chain has TRBV6-1 and TRBJ1-5, with D perhaps TRBD1 (6 bases). The CDR3 covers 17 residues. V was cut by 2 bases and J by 0 bases, with 14 bases left in between. CDR1 is MNHNS, CDR2 SASEGT, per germline. The CDR3 here is CASSEFGTYHSNQPQHF. For the CDR3, the DNA is TGTGCCAGCAGTGAATTTGGGACATACCATAGCAATCAGCCCCAGCATTTT.

J is TRBJ2-7 and V is TRBV19; the match to TRBD2 covers 8 bases. Looked up from germline, CDR1 is LNHDA and CDR2 is SQIVND (reference sequence). Trimming cost V 5 bases and J 3 bases; bases outside gene matches: 9. The CDR3 consists of 15 residues. The CDR3 region is CASSFTSGGGYEQYF. The CDR3 DNA reads TGTGCCAGTAGTTTCACTAGCGGAGGGGGCTACGAGCAGTACTTC.

This clonotype occurred a few times. V and J are TRBV12-3 or TRBV12-4 and TRBJ2-7; maybe TRBD2 (5 bases). Trimming removed 5 bases from V and 4 bases from J, with 15 bases in between. The CDR3 extends over 14 amino acids. CDR3 nucleotide sequence: TGTGCCAGCAGTACCTCTGGACTGAGATACGAGCAGTACTTC. Translated, it gives CASSTSGLRYEQYF.

The chain is built from TRBV12-3 or TRBV12-4 and TRBJ2-1; TRBD1 matches 9 bases. The CDR3 runs 14 residues. The trim removed 6 bases at V and 8 bases at J, leaving 8 bases unmatched. DNA for the CDR3: TGTGCCAGCAGCAGGCGTTGGACAGGGGATGAGCAGTTCTTC. Its translation is CASSRRWTGDEQFF.

The CDR3 nucleotides read TGTGCATCTGTCAAGGCATATAGCAATCAGCCCCAGCATTTT. It codes for CASVKAYSNQPQHF. The rearrangement links TRBV19 to TRBJ1-5; no firm D call. Germline values: CDR1 LNHDA, CDR2 SQIVND (reference sequence). The CDR3 loop spans 14 amino acids.

This clonotype was detected only a few times. The chain uses TRBV10-3 and TRBJ2-1; D possibly corresponds to TRBD2 (7 bases). The germline V gene encodes CDR1 ENHRY and CDR2 SYGVKD. Trimming took 10 bases from V and 2 from J, leaving 18 bases between them. The CDR3 spans 15 residues. This CDR3 is CASLRGGGTYNEQFF. CDR3 bases: TGTGCCAGCCTTAGGGGGGGAGGGACCTACAATGAGCAGTTCTTC.

Concerning this clonotype itself: A much larger clonotype is one base distant, so this may be a read error. V and J are TRBV7-2 and TRBJ2-1; D remains unclear. TRBJ2-7 matches the DNA end more closely, so the J call is doubtful. CDR3 length: 13 amino acids. The germline gives CDR1 SGHTA, CDR2 FQGNSA. This CDR3 is CASSFSFYNEQYF. CDR3 DNA: TGTGCCAGCAGCTTTTCCTTCTACAATGAGCAGTACTTC.

V usage is TRBV20-1 and J usage is TRBJ2-3; the match to TRBD2 covers 11 bases. Germline V CDR1 and CDR2: DFQATT, SNEGSKA (reference sequence). V dropped 6 bases and J dropped 5; count of bases not matched to a gene: 7. The CDR3 loop spans 14 amino acids. In DNA, the CDR3 is TGCAGTGCCCCAATAGCGGGGGGGGGAGATACGCAGTATTTT. Translation gives CSAPIAGGGDTQYF.

J is TRBJ2-1 and V is TRBV5-6, with TRBD2 as a possible D gene (5 bases). The CDR3 contains 18 residues. V lost 3 bases to trimming and J lost 0 bases, with 19 bases between them. CDR1 is SGHDT, CDR2 YYEEEE, per germline. The CDR3 loop reads CASSSNAGQKSSYNEQFF. DNA for the CDR3: TGTGCCAGCAGCTCAAACGCGGGCCAAAAGAGCTCCTACAATGAGCAGTTCTTC.

Concerning this clonotype: This may come from a read error, since a much larger clone is one base off. The rearrangement uses TRBV7-2 and TRBJ2-1, with 8 bases matching TRBD2. Germline V CDR1 and CDR2: SGHTA, FQGNSA. V was pared by 5 bases and J by 10 bases, with 13 bases of the junction left unmatched. This CDR3 spans 15 amino acids. CDR3 region: CASSVGGVGVEEQFF. The CDR3 bases are TGTGCCAGCAGCGTCGGGGGGGTTGGTGTCGAGGAGCAGTTCTTC. The complete variable domain, with remaining parts taken from reference TRBV7-2 and TRBJ2-1, reads GAGVSQSPSNKVTEKGKDVELRCDPISGHTALYWYRQSLGQGLEFLIYFQGNSAPDKSGLPSDRFSAERTGGSVSTLTIQRTQQEDSAVYLCASSVGGVGVEEQFFGPGTRLTVL.